Shown below are 4 T cell receptor beta chains from a single sample sequenced in a study of blood T cell repertoires in COVID-19. Repertoires were generated with immunoSEQ multiplex PCR, while TCRdb's copy carries only in-frame clones and drops some. The sample holds fewer than 450,000 clones, about nine tenths seen once. Sequences were obtained from peripheral blood. The receptors were sampled from a woman in her seventies with COVID-19, enrolled during active disease.

The J gene is TRBJ2-3, the V gene TRBV5-6; TRBD2 matches at 13 bases. Trimming at V came to 4 bases and at J to 7 bases, leaving 9 bases not matched to a gene. This CDR3 comprises 16 residues. Germline V CDR1 and CDR2: SGHDT, YYEEEE. The CDR3 reads CASSGGLAGEINTQYF. CDR3 sequence (DNA): TGTGCCAGCAGCGGTGGACTAGCGGGGGAGATCAATACGCAGTATTTT.

The table lists this clone with a count of one. The chain joins TRBV20-1 to TRBJ1-2, with 8 nucleotides matching TRBD1. V gave up 6 bases and J gave up 8 bases; unmatched junction bases: 5. Per germline, CDR1 DFQATT and CDR2 SNEGSKA (reference sequence). This CDR3 has 11 residues. The CDR3 loop reads CSASGGWGYTF. The CDR3 DNA is TGCAGTGCGTCAGGGGGCTGGGGCTACACCTTC.

This clone was picked up a small number of times. This rearrangement joins TRBV6-5 to TRBJ2-1; D possibly corresponds to TRBD2 (6 bases). Per germline, CDR1 MNHEY and CDR2 SVGAGI. CDR3 length: 14 amino acids. Trimming stripped 6 bases from V and 9 bases from J, with 18 bases between. CDR3 nucleotide sequence: TGTGCCAGCAGAACCCTAAAACTAGCCAGTGAGCAGTTCTTC. Amino acid sequence: CASRTLKLASEQFF.

The chain combines TRBV24-1 with TRBJ2-1; 9 nucleotides align to TRBD1. The CDR3 runs to 16 residues. Germline V gene lookup returns CDR1 KGHDR and CDR2 SFDVKD. Trimming took 2 bases from V and 8 from J; bases not matched to a gene: 9. This CDR3 reads CATSDWGQGGTDEQFF. The CDR3 DNA sequence: TGTGCCACCAGTGATTGGGGACAGGGAGGTACGGATGAGCAGTTCTTC.